This entry concerns a single T cell receptor (beta chain). Its antigen is undetermined. The record originates from a study of memory CD4+ T cells and cytomegalovirus serostatus. Across the study: Healthy Belgian adult donors included 9 or 10 CMV-positive and some 25 CMV-negative people. Study-wide results and limits: 67 of 164 known CMV-associated TCRbeta sequences appeared in CD4+ memory.

CDR1 is SGHTA and CDR2 is FQGNSA in the germline V gene. The CDR3 totals 17 residues. V lost 3 bases, J lost 0 bases, and 7 bases stayed unmatched. The sort gate was single viable CD3+CD4+CD8-CD45RO+ cells for memory CD4+ T cells. Using immunoSEQ multiplex PCR, the repertoire was profiled, and TCRdb retains in-frame clones only, with some absent. Among more than 35,000 clones, 75% to 80% were seen once, and the ten largest hold around 0.77%. The receptor's source is an adult in good health and CMV-seronegative. The sample taken for sequencing was memory CD4+ T cells from blood. The V gene is TRBV7-2, the J gene TRBJ1-5, with TRBD1 identical over 8 bases. CDR3: CASSLGTGPYSNQPQHF. CDR3 coding DNA: TGTGCCAGCAGCTTGGGGACAGGCCCATATAGCAATCAGCCCCAGCATTTT.